These T cell receptor beta chains were read from a single sample in a study of beta chain features in type 1 diabetes. Some clones are missing from TCRdb's copy, which holds only in-frame ones; the method was immunoSEQ multiplex PCR. The profile covers over 40,000 clones, with 66% appearing a single time and roughly 2.2% taken by the ten largest. Sequenced input: Tregs from blood. The receptors originated from a woman aged 18-30 years with type 1 diabetes. Each CDR3 is given with its conserved first and last residue. A D gene is named only where the DNA matches it firmly. Clone size, where shown, is once, few, many, or a class for clones that have expanded.

CDR3 protein,CDR3 DNA,D gene,J gene,V gene,clone size
CASSLSGENSPLHF,TGCGCCAGCAGCTTGTCGGGAGAGAATTCACCCCTCCACTTT,.,TRBJ1-6,TRBV5-1,.
CASSLRSSGGSGETQYF,TGTGCCAGCAGCCTAAGGAGTAGCGGGGGTTCAGGAGAGACCCAGTACTTC,TRBD2,TRBJ2-5,TRBV11-2,.
CASRIISSSGRRHEQYF,TGTGCCAGCAGAATAATTTCCTCTAGCGGGAGGCGGCACGAGCAGTACTTC,TRBD2,TRBJ2-7,TRBV28,.
CASSYPAGVEQFF,TGTGCCAGCAGTTACCCAGCGGGGGTTGAGCAGTTCTTC,TRBD2,TRBJ2-1,TRBV6-6,.
CSATGILYNEQFF,TGCAGCGCCACAGGGATCCTATACAATGAGCAGTTCTTC,.,TRBJ2-1,TRBV29-1,few
CATKTGARGDEQFF,TGTGCCACCAAAACGGGAGCCCGAGGCGATGAGCAGTTCTTC,.,TRBJ2-1,TRBV15,.
CASSPHISGANVLTF,TGTGCCAGCAGTCCCCACATCTCTGGGGCCAACGTCCTGACTTTC,.,TRBJ2-6,TRBV6-5,few
CASSPRTLEKLFF,TGTGCCAGCTCACCCCGAACTCTTGAAAAACTGTTTTTT,.,TRBJ1-4,TRBV18,.
CASSRAAGGANGYTF,TGTGCCAGCAGCCGTGCGGCGGGGGGCGCGAATGGCTACACCTTC,.,TRBJ1-2,TRBV7-9,.
CASQREGSYNEQFF,TGTGCCAGTCAGCGGGAGGGCTCCTACAATGAGCAGTTCTTC,TRBD2,TRBJ2-1,TRBV7-2,few
CASSVGTGVWNEQFF,TGTGCCAGCAGCGTAGGTACGGGAGTATGGAATGAGCAGTTCTTC,.,TRBJ2-1,TRBV9,.
CATSPPLTDEQFF,TGTGCCACCTCGCCGCCGCTGACAGATGAGCAGTTCTTC,.,TRBJ2-1,TRBV5-4,.
CASSLTGGARDTQYF,TGCGCCAGCAGCTTGACGGGGGGGGCCCGTGATACGCAGTATTTT,TRBD2,TRBJ2-3,TRBV5-1,once
CASSPGGGGANVLTF,TGCGCCAGCAGTCCGGGGGGAGGCGGGGCCAACGTCCTGACTTTC,TRBD2,TRBJ2-6,TRBV4-3,.
CATKVLAGGTDTQYF,TGCGCCACCAAGGTCCTAGCGGGGGGGACAGATACGCAGTATTTT,TRBD2,TRBJ2-3,TRBV10-2,.
CASSSAYEQYF,TGTGCCAGCAGCTCAGCCTACGAGCAGTACTTC,.,TRBJ2-7,TRBV7-2,.
CASSVPGPGTGGTSYEQYF,TGTGCCAGCAGCGTACCCGGCCCGGGGACAGGGGGGACCTCCTACGAGCAGTACTTC,TRBD1,TRBJ2-7,TRBV9,once
CASRNRAAYEQYF,TGTGCCAGCAGAAACAGAGCGGCCTACGAGCAGTACTTC,.,TRBJ2-7,TRBV6-6,.
CASSLVEGGVAGELFF,TGTGCCAGCAGCTTAGTTGAGGGGGGGGTAGCCGGGGAGCTGTTTTTT,.,TRBJ2-2,TRBV7-2,.
CSVPRQGMNTEAFF,TGCAGCGTCCCCAGACAGGGGATGAACACTGAAGCTTTCTTT,TRBD1,TRBJ1-1,TRBV29-1,.
CASKTLAGETNEQFF,TGTGCCAGCAAGACACTAGCGGGGGAAACCAATGAGCAGTTCTTC,TRBD2,TRBJ2-1,TRBV6-1,.
CAWSATSGRETQYF,TGTGCCTGGAGTGCTACTAGCGGGAGGGAGACCCAGTACTTC,TRBD2,TRBJ2-5,TRBV30,.
CASSVGVLEAANTGELFF,TGTGCCAGCAGCGTAGGGGTTTTGGAGGCGGCGAACACCGGGGAGCTGTTTTTT,.,TRBJ2-2,TRBV9,.
CASSHGQPLMTQYF,TGCGCCAGCAGCCATGGACAGCCGCTTATGACGCAGTATTTT,.,TRBJ2-3,TRBV23-1,.
CASSQIQGVNTEAFF,TGCGCCAGCAGCCAGATACAGGGAGTGAACACTGAAGCTTTCTTT,.,TRBJ1-1,TRBV4-3,.
CASSMDRAGNTIYF,TGTGCCAGCTCAATGGACAGGGCTGGAAACACCATATATTTT,TRBD1,TRBJ1-3,TRBV18,.
CASMGQGGTEAFF,TGCGCCAGCATGGGACAGGGAGGTACTGAAGCTTTCTTT,TRBD1,TRBJ1-1,TRBV5-1,.
CASTQGDWDYEQYF,TGTGCCAGCACCCAAGGGGACTGGGACTACGAGCAGTACTTC,.,TRBJ2-7,TRBV2,.
CASNLGVRVYCVYEQYF,TGTGCCAGCAATCTTGGTGTGAGAGTTTACTGTGTCTACGAGCAGTACTTC,.,TRBJ2-7,TRBV25-1,few
CASRLGASGANVLTF,TGTGCCAGCAGATTGGGGGCTTCTGGGGCCAACGTCCTGACTTTC,.,TRBJ2-6,TRBV27,.
CASSVAGGHSGANVLTF,TGTGCCAGCAGTGTCGCAGGGGGACACTCTGGGGCCAACGTCCTGACTTTC,TRBD1,TRBJ2-6,TRBV6-1,.
CASRIGTTYEQYF,TGTGCCAGCAGGATCGGGACTACCTACGAGCAGTACTTC,TRBD2,TRBJ2-7,TRBV11-2,.
CASSITGTDTQYF,TGTGCCAGTAGTATAACGGGGACAGATACGCAGTATTTT,.,TRBJ2-3,TRBV19,.
CASRLAVGGEQYF,TGTGCCAGCAGACTAGCGGTGGGGGGCGAGCAGTACTTC,TRBD2,TRBJ2-7,TRBV6-5,.
CASSLGGEPQHF,TGTGCCAGCAGCTTAGGGGGGGAGCCCCAGCATTTT,.,TRBJ1-5,TRBV7-2,.